This TCR beta chain was sequenced in a study of T cell responses to AZD1222 COVID-19 vaccine (dated by TCRdb to the early 2020s). Concerning the study at large: AZD1222 recipients with second doses at about 4 weeks or about 12 weeks were pooled, because spike-specific TCR depth and breadth did not differ between schedules. Trial participants were enrolled into age subgroups of 18-55, 56-69 and 70-plus years, which contained roughly 140, 27 and 60 TCR-sequenced participants, respectively. TCR sequencing covered fewer than 250 trial participants: some 210 given two doses of AZD1222 and about 26 given two doses of MenACWY control vaccine.

This sample's time point label indicates: baseline before first vaccination. Samples from vaccinated people were obtained from the UK trials COV001 and COV002, which included a single-blind randomized controlled phase 2/3 trial of AZD1222 (ChAdOx1 nCoV-19) in healthy adults. For TCRbeta chain sequencing, PBMC samples from trial participants were taken at day 0 and at day 28 after the second dose. The paper's findings and limits, for the study overall: In the small 56-69-year group, the increase in depth fell short of significance, most likely because of low power. Because no day 14 peak-response samples were available, repertoires were characterized only after the peak T cell response. Only five or six AZD1222 recipients were SARS-CoV-2 seropositive at baseline, limiting conclusions about previously exposed vaccinees. The vaccine-associated CD4 TCRs covered the entire spike protein, and the dominant responses fell in regions 160-218 and 743-854. After two AZD1222 doses, spike-specific TCR breadth and depth were significantly higher than at day 0 and than in MenACWY recipients. Participants were mostly white British, with more females than males. The authors suggested clonal diversity may have been underestimated. Epitopes outside the regions mutated in the B.1.351 and B.1.1.7 variants were reportedly recognized by nearly half of the unique spike-specific TCRs.

The CDR3 regions of human TCRbeta chains were subjected to immunosequencing. In the source study's methods: TCRs in the repertoires were matched against a reference library of SARS-CoV-2-specific TCRs that had been generated with the MIRA antigen-specificity platform. Breadth meant the fraction of unique TCRs that were SARS-CoV-2-associated, whereas depth meant the fraction of total T cells that were SARS-CoV-2-associated. Each spike-specific TCR was assigned to its reactive spike region and to a CD4 or CD8 class using the MIRA data. Log10-transformed breadth and depth values were compared by one-way ANOVA with Sidak's multiple comparisons tests. TCRdb obtained this table from immuneACCESS and retained in-frame rearrangements with V and J assigned. These tables miss some clones; where compared with another copy, unresolved V genes account for less than half of the shortfall, and the remainder is unexplained. V and J calls and clone size follow that table, whereas D and trimming were derived from the DNA. This sample comprises 130,000 to 150,000 clones, around nine tenths of them detected only once. Clones ranked in the top ten supply under 5.5% of the sample.

As encoded in the germline V gene, CDR1 is MGHDK while CDR2 is SYGVNS. V sheds 6 bases and J sheds 7 bases, leaving 9 bases between their ends. Taken from cysteine to phenylalanine, the CDR3 has 12 residues. CDR3 DNA is the only sequence kept; it has 36 bases, read in frame from the first base. With regard to this clone: This clone's antigen is unknown. There are no base qualities to consult, and no much larger clone falls within one base.

This receptor was obtained from an adult in good health. The specimen was peripheral blood, collected on day 0 of AZD1222 vaccination. This sequence uses TRBV25-1 and TRBJ1-4; the D gene assignment is ambiguous. The bases are TGTGCCAGCAGGGACCCTGGTGAAAAACTGTTTTTT. The translation is CASRDPGEKLFF.